These 22 T cell receptor beta chains originate from one sample sequenced in a study of cytomegalovirus exposure and HLA in healthy donors (dated by TCRdb to the late 2010s). Libraries were constructed by the immunoSEQ multiplex PCR assay. For the multiplex PCR, a mixture combining 60 forward primers for TCR Vbeta segments and 13 reverse primers for TCR Jbeta segments was used. Here the immuneACCESS table is served through TCRdb, limited to in-frame sequences with V and J called. Missing clones are a known gap in these copies; in checked studies unresolved V genes cover under half, and the rest lacks a known reason. This sample lists fewer than 120,000 clones; around 85% were detected once. Clones ranked in the top ten supply roughly 5.6% of the sample. The source material was PBMCs. The receptors derive from a man aged 30 to 45 in good health and CMV-seropositive.

The rearrangement uses TRBV11-2 and TRBJ2-7, with 9 bases aligning to TRBD2. Trimming cost V 4 bases and J 4 bases; bases outside gene matches: 8. Germline V lookup: CDR1 SGHAT, CDR2 FQNNGV. This CDR3 has 15 residues. The CDR3 bases are TGTGCCAGCAGCTCGAATAGCGGGGGACTATACGAGCAGTACTTC. Residues: CASSSNSGGLYEQYF.

The chain carries TRBV19 and TRBJ1-1; 10 bases align to TRBD1. This CDR3 contains 15 residues. V lost 7 bases and J lost 10; bases outside the gene matches: 15. In germline, CDR1 is LNHDA, CDR2 SQIVND (reference sequence). In DNA, the CDR3 is TGTGCCAGTACCCGACCCGGGACAGGGGCAGGTGGAGCTTTCTTT. It yields the protein CASTRPGTGAGGAFF. The whole variable domain, remainder taken from reference TRBV19 and TRBJ1-1, is DGGITQSPKYLFRKEGQNVTLSCEQNLNHDAMYWYRQDPGQGLRLIYYSQIVNDFQKGDIAEGYSVSREKKESFPLTVTSAQKNPTAFYLCASTRPGTGAGGAFFGQGTRLTVV.

V usage is TRBV27 and J usage is TRBJ1-4; TRBD1 is a possible D gene (5 bases). The V gene lost 9 bases and the J gene lost 8 bases, with 19 bases spanning the gap. This CDR3 spans 14 amino acids. The germline CDR1 and CDR2 sequences are MNHEY and SMNVEV (reference sequence). The CDR3: CASGGGGSWEKLFF. The CDR3 coding sequence is TGTGCCAGTGGCGGGGGAGGCTCGTGGGAAAAACTGTTTTTT.

The V gene is TRBV5-1, the J gene TRBJ2-7; D is unclear. Trimming removed 0 bases from V and 1 base from J, with 8 bases in between. Germline V gene data show CDR1 as SGHRS and CDR2 as YFSETQ. This CDR3 is 14 amino acids long. The CDR3 is CASSLGRLSYEQYF. CDR3 bases: TGCGCCAGCAGCTTGGGCAGGCTGTCCTACGAGCAGTACTTC.

Concerning this clone: The likely explanation is a read error, given a far larger clone one base away. Different DNA sequences within this sample yield the same CDR3. The chain uses TRBV5-1 and TRBJ2-1; D not resolved. Trimming stripped 0 bases from V and 2 bases from J, with 9 bases between. The CDR3 sequence is 15 residues long. CDR1 is SGHRS, CDR2 YFSETQ, per germline. The CDR3 spells CASSLGANAYNEQFF. The CDR3 bases are TGCGCCAGCAGCTTGGGGGCCAATGCCTACAATGAGCAGTTCTTC.

The chain joins TRBV27 to TRBJ1-6; D is undetermined. Looked up from germline, CDR1 is MNHEY and CDR2 is SMNVEV (reference sequence). Deletions cut 5 bases from V and 8 bases from J, with 16 bases between. The CDR3 consists of 15 residues. The CDR3 spells CASSPTQNVYSPLHF. CDR3 nucleotide sequence: TGTGCCAGCAGTCCAACACAGAATGTCTATTCACCCCTCCACTTT.

The chain is built from TRBV6-5 and TRBJ1-2; D not certain. The V end lost 2 bases, the J end lost 2 bases, and 6 bases lay between the germline ends. Germline V gene lookup returns CDR1 MNHEY and CDR2 SVGAGI. The CDR3 is made up of 13 amino acids. The CDR3 nucleotides are TGTGCCAGCAGTTACGAGGGCAACTATGGCTACACCTTC. Protein: CASSYEGNYGYTF.

The V call is TRBV4-1, the J call TRBJ2-7, with 7 bases lining up with TRBD1. Trimming removed 1 base from V and 0 bases from J; junction bases left unmatched: 6. The CDR3 contains 16 residues. Germline V CDR1 and CDR2: MGHRA, YSYEKL. DNA of the CDR3: TGCGCCAGCAGCCAAGGGACAGGTGGACCCTCCTACGAGCAGTACTTC. It yields the protein CASSQGTGGPSYEQYF.

V gene TRBV7-2 combines with J gene TRBJ2-1; possible D gene TRBD2, 6 bases. The V gene's germline CDR1 is SGHTA and CDR2 FQGNSA. The CDR3 is 18 residues long. V shed 5 bases and J shed 5 bases, with 25 bases lying between them. The CDR3 DNA reads TGTGCCAGCAGCCCCGAACCGGTCGGGGCGGGGTCCAACAATGAGCAGTTCTTC. It codes for CASSPEPVGAGSNNEQFF.

This clone was detected a few times. The chain joins TRBV4-1 to TRBJ1-3; TRBD1 might be the D (6 bases). V dropped 3 bases and J dropped 2 bases, with 11 bases sitting between them. Germline V gives CDR1 MGHRA, CDR2 YSYEKL. The CDR3 extends over 15 amino acids. The CDR3 DNA follows: TGCGCCAGCAGCCAGGCCGGGACACCTGGAAACACCATATATTTT. As protein: CASSQAGTPGNTIYF.

This chain connects TRBV7-9 to TRBJ1-2, with TRBD1 matching over 11 bases. The CDR3 is made up of 16 amino acids. The germline gives CDR1 SEHNR, CDR2 FQNEAQ (reference sequence). The V and J ends lost 3 bases and 4 bases, in that order; junction bases with no gene match: 7. In DNA, the CDR3 is TGTGCCAGCAGCTTGGATGGGACAGGGGGTTCCTATGGCTACACCTTC. This gives the protein CASSLDGTGGSYGYTF.

CDR3 region: CASSLDLRSNTEAFF. CDR3 bases: TGTGCCAGCAGCTTGGACTTACGGAGTAACACTGAAGCTTTCTTT. The chain employs TRBV5-4 and TRBJ1-1; D gene uncertain. The CDR3 spans 15 residues. Per the germline V gene, CDR1 is SGHNT and CDR2 is YYREEE (reference sequence). V lost 0 bases, J lost 2 bases, and 11 bases lay in between.

To note about this clone: The junction does not match germline at one end; this may be a read error. This chain connects TRBV4-2 to TRBJ2-4; 7 bases map to TRBD1. Germline CDR1 LGHNA, CDR2 YNFKEQ. The CDR3 is 15 amino acids. For the CDR3, the DNA is TGTGCCAGCAGGCAAGGGGGCAGGACCAAAAACATTCAGTACTTC. Translating gives CASRQGGRTKNIQYF.

The table lists this clone with many counts. The V gene is TRBV6-4, the J gene TRBJ2-1; D may be TRBD1 (5 bases). The CDR3 length is 13 residues. Trimming pared 2 bases from V and 7 bases from J, leaving 9 bases between. CDR1 is MRHNA, CDR2 SNTAGT, per germline. CDR3 nucleotide sequence: TGTGCCAGCAGTGACGGGGCCGAAAATGAGCAGTTCTTC. As protein: CASSDGAENEQFF.

The chain is built from TRBV5-1 and TRBJ1-1; D possibly corresponds to TRBD1 (6 bases). The CDR3 has 15 residues. V was pared by 3 bases and J by 2 bases, with 14 bases between. CDR1 and CDR2 from the germline V gene are SGHRS and YFSETQ. CDR3 residues: CASSWAGAGNTEAFF. CDR3 bases: TGCGCCAGCAGCTGGGCGGGGGCGGGTAACACTGAAGCTTTCTTT. The variable domain in full, with the rest retrieved from reference TRBV5-1 and TRBJ1-1, is KAGVTQTPRYLIKTRGQQVTLSCSPISGHRSVSWYQQTPGQGLQFLFEYFSETQRNKGNFPGRFSGRQFSNSRSEMNVSTLELGDSALYLCASSWAGAGNTEAFFGQGTRLTVV.

This chain uses TRBV7-2 with TRBJ2-6, with TRBD1 identical over 9 bases. Germline trimming cut 8 bases from V and 0 bases from J; bases unmatched to any gene: 5. CDR3 size: 16 residues. Germline CDR1 is SGHTA and CDR2 is FQGNSA. The CDR3 DNA reads as TGTGCCAGCTCCCGGGACAGGGCCTCTGGGGCCAACGTCCTGACTTTC. This gives the protein CASSRDRASGANVLTF.

The chain links TRBV5-1 to TRBJ2-1; 8 bases line up with TRBD2. CDR3 length: 17 amino acids. Looked up from germline, CDR1 is SGHRS and CDR2 is YFSETQ. V lost 2 bases to trimming and J lost 5 bases; unmatched junction nucleotides: 12. CDR3 region: CASSFGGAGAEDNEQFF. DNA for the CDR3: TGCGCCAGCAGCTTTGGTGGAGCGGGGGCTGAAGACAATGAGCAGTTCTTC.

This clone was picked up a small number of times. This same CDR3 is encoded by further DNA sequences in the sample. The V call is TRBV7-3, the J call TRBJ2-5, with TRBD2 matching over 7 bases. The CDR3 has 14 amino acids. Germline assignment: CDR1 SGHTA and CDR2 FQGTGA. The J segment lost 1 base and the V segment lost 2 bases, leaving 1 base of the junction unmatched. CDR3 nucleotides: TGTGCCAGCAGCTTATCGGGGGGCCAAGAGACCCAGTACTTC. As protein: CASSLSGGQETQYF.

This clone was detected only a few times. The V call is TRBV5-6, the J call TRBJ2-7; perhaps TRBD2 as D (6 bases). The CDR3 sequence is 13 residues long. Germline loops: CDR1 SGHDT, CDR2 YYEEEE. V lost 4 bases and J 5 bases, leaving 13 bases between the germline ends. CDR3 sequence reads: CASSKTSHHEQYF. The DNA for the CDR3 is TGTGCCAGCAGCAAGACTAGTCACCACGAGCAGTACTTC.

V is TRBV5-6 and J is TRBJ2-3, with a tentative D call TRBD1 (6 bases). CDR1 and CDR2 from the germline V gene are SGHDT and YYEEEE. V was shortened by 0 bases and J by 3 bases, with 17 bases between the two germline ends. CDR3 length: 17 residues. DNA of the CDR3: TGTGCCAGCAGCTTGGTGGTTGGTGGGGGCTGGACAGATACGCAGTATTTT. This sequence encodes CASSLVVGGGWTDTQYF.

The CDR3 sequence: CASSYGGQIGETQYF. CDR3 sequence (DNA): TGTGCCAGCAGTTACGGGGGCCAAATCGGGGAGACCCAGTACTTC. The chain couples TRBV6-5 to TRBJ2-5; TRBD1 is a possible D gene (6 bases). Trimming removed 2 bases from V and 5 bases from J, with 15 bases in between. Germline CDR1 MNHEY, CDR2 SVGAGI. CDR3 length: 15 amino acids.

The V and J genes are TRBV5-6 and TRBJ2-1, with 11 bases identical to TRBD2. Per germline, CDR1 SGHDT and CDR2 YYEEEE. CDR3 length: 17 residues. Germline trimming cut 1 base from V and 0 bases from J; bases unmatched to any gene: 3. CDR3 in DNA: TGTGCCAGCAGCTTGCAACTAGCGGGGGTCTCCTACAATGAGCAGTTCTTC. Protein: CASSLQLAGVSYNEQFF.